This is a list of T cell receptor beta chains from one sample in a study of blood T cell repertoires in COVID-19. TCRdb's copy holds only in-frame clones and misses some; the assay was immunoSEQ multiplex PCR. The repertoire holds nearly 350,000 clones, with about 90% as singletons. The sequenced material came from peripheral blood. The receptors derive from a woman aged 18-35 years who had recovered from COVID-19. The CDR3 runs from the conserved cysteine through the conserved F or W. Each record gives: J gene, clone size, V gene, D gene, CDR3 DNA, CDR3 protein. D genes are given only for firm matches. Clone size is stated in some rows and not others, as once, few, many or a class when expanded.

TRBJ2-3 NA TRBV9 TRBD2 TGTGCCAGCAGCGCCGGGACTAGCAGCACAGATACGCAGTATTTT CASSAGTSSTDTQYF
TRBJ2-3 NA TRBV9 NA TGTGCCAGCAGCGCGACGCCAGGGGCAGATACGCAGTATTTT CASSATPGADTQYF
TRBJ2-1 NA TRBV12-5 NA TGTGCTAGTGGTTTGAGGCCGGGGGTAAATGAGCAGTTCTTC CASGLRPGVNEQFF
TRBJ2-5 NA TRBV5-1 NA TGCGCCAGCAGCCGCCGAGGTACCACAGAGACCCAGTACTTC CASSRRGTTETQYF
TRBJ2-4 once TRBV5-6 NA TGTGCCAGCAGCTTGGAGGGGTTAGTAGCCAAAAACATTCAGTACTTC CASSLEGLVAKNIQYF
TRBJ2-3 once TRBV30 NA TGTGCCTGGAGTCCAGGGGCGCGAAGCACAGATACGCAGTATTTT CAWSPGARSTDTQYF
TRBJ2-1 NA TRBV5-1 TRBD2 TGCGCCAGCAGCTTAGCGGGAGATGAGCAGTTCTTC CASSLAGDEQFF
TRBJ1-5 NA TRBV12-3/TRBV12-4 NA TGTGCCAGCACCAGGGGTAGTCAGCCCCAGCATTTT CASTRGSQPQHF
TRBJ2-3 NA TRBV27 TRBD1 TGTGCCAGCAGTTTACTCCCAATCGGGACAGATATCGACACAGATACGCAGTATTTT CASSLLPIGTDIDTDTQYF
TRBJ1-3 NA TRBV7-6 NA TGTGCCAGCAGCTTAGCGGCGGGCTCTGGAAACACCATATATTTT CASSLAAGSGNTIYF